The sequence of this T cell receptor (beta chain) was determined in a study of blood T cells in healthy people across ages. Broader study findings: Roughly linear declines in TCR beta diversity per million T cells occurred with age.

In the case of this clonotype: What it binds is not known.

CDR3 length: 15 amino acids. Germline loops: CDR1 DFQATT, CDR2 SNEGSKA (reference sequence). The use of a sample-barcoded 5' primer and a J-beta primer mix characterized a second PCR of about 7 to 12 cycles. From the 5' RACE reads, TCRdb called clonotypes with MiXCR, one entry per CDR3 protein. The repertoire holds approximately 1,000,000 distinct CDR3 sequences, less than 50% seen once, with approximately 20% in the top ten. V gene TRBV20-1 combines with J gene TRBJ2-5; 10 bases match TRBD2. The J call may be incorrect, as the DNA end agrees better with TRBJ2-7. The sequence was obtained from a woman between 55 and 75 years old in good health. Source material: blood. CDR3 residues: CSARDRLAGVYEQYF. The DNA of the CDR3 is TGCAGTGCTAGAGATAGGCTAGCGGGAGTGTACGAGCAGTACTTC.